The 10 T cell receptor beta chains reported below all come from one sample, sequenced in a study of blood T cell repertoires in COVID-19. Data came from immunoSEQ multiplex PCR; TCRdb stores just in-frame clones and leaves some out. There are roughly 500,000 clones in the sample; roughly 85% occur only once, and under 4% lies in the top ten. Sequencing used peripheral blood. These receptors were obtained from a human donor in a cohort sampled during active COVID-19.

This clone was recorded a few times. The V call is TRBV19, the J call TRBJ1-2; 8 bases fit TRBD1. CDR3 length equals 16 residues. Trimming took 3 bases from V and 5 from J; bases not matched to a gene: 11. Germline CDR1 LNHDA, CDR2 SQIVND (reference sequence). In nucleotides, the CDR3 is TGTGCCAGTAGTATCCAAGGACAGGGCCCAACTTATGGCTACACCTTC. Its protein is CASSIQGQGPTYGYTF.

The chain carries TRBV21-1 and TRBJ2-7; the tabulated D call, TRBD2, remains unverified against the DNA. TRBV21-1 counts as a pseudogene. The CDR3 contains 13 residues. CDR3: CASHGQGGDEQYF. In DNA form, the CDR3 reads TGTGCCAGCCATGGCCAGGGAGGGGACGAGCAGTACTTC.

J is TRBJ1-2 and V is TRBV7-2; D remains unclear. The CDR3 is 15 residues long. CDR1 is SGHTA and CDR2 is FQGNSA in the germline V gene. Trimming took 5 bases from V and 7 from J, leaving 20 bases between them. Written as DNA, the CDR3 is TGTGCCAGCAGCCCGGGAGTCGTTTATGTTGGTGGCTACACCTTC. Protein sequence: CASSPGVVYVGGYTF.

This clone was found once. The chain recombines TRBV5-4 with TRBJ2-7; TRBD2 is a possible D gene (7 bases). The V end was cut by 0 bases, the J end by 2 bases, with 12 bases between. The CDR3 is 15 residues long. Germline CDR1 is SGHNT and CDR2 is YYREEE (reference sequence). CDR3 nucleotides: TGTGCCAGCAGCTTGGCGGGGGGCGCCACCTACGAGCAGTACTTC. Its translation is CASSLAGGATYEQYF.

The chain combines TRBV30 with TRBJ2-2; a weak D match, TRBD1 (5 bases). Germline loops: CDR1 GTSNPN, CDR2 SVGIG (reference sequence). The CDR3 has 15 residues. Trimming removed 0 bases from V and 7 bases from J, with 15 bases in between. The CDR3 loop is CAWSVLQGYGGELFF. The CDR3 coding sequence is TGTGCCTGGAGTGTTCTTCAGGGATACGGCGGGGAGCTGTTTTTT. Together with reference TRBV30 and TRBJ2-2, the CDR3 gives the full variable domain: SQTIHQWPATLVQPVGSPLSLECTVEGTSNPNLYWYRQAAGRGLQLLFYSVGIGQISSEVPQNLSASRPQDRQFILSSKKLLLSDSGFYLCAWSVLQGYGGELFFGEGSRLTVL.

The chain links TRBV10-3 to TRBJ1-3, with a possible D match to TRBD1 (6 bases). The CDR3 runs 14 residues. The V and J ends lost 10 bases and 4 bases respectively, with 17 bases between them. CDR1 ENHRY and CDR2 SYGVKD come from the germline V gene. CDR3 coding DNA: TGTGCCACTGGTCAGGGGACGGACGGAAACACCATATATTTT. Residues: CATGQGTDGNTIYF.

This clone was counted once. CDR3 DNA: TGTGCCAGTAGTACTGGACAGGTTACCAACACCGGGGAGCTGTTTTTT. It translates to CASSTGQVTNTGELFF. The rearrangement uses TRBV19 and TRBJ2-2; the match to TRBD1 covers 7 bases. CDR3 length: 16 residues. Germline CDR1 and CDR2: LNHDA and SQIVND (reference sequence). V gave up 4 bases and J gave up 2 bases; unmatched junction bases: 7.

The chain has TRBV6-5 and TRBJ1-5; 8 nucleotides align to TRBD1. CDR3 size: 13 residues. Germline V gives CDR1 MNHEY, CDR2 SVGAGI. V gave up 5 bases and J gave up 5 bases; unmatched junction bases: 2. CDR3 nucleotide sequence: TGTGCCAGCAGTCAGGGGGCACATCAGCCCCAGCATTTT. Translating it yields CASSQGAHQPQHF.

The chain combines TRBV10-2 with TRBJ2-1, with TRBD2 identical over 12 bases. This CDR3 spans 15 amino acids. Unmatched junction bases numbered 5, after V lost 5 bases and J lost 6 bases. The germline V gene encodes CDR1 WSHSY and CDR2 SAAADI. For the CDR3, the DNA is TGCGCCAGCAGTCCGACTAGCGGGAGTAGCAATGAGCAGTTCTTC. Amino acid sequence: CASSPTSGSSNEQFF.

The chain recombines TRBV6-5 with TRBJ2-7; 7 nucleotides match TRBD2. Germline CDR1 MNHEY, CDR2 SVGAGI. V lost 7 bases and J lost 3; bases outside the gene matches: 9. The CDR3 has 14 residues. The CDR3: CASKPLAPGYEQYF. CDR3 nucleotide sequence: TGTGCCAGCAAGCCACTAGCGCCCGGCTACGAGCAGTACTTC.